This is a list of T cell receptor beta chains from one sample in a study of T cell repertoires in cytomegalovirus infection. TCRdb reprocessed the reads with MiXCR, giving one entry per CDR3 protein. The sample carries 450,000 to 650,000 distinct CDR3 sequences, around a quarter recorded once. The specimen sequenced was PBMCs. The receptor source for this set is a human donor in good health (CMV status not recorded). Some clones in this sample may be carry-over from other donors' samples. The CDR3 runs from the conserved cysteine through the conserved F or W. A D gene is named only where the DNA matches it firmly. Not every row has a clone size; where given, it reads once, few, many or a size class.

D gene: -
J gene: TRBJ2-7
V gene: TRBV28
clone size: -
CDR3 DNA: TGTGCCAGCACCGACAGGCTGTACGAGCAGTACTTC
CDR3 protein: CASTDRLYEQYF

D gene: -
J gene: TRBJ1-1
V gene: TRBV28
clone size: few
CDR3 DNA: TGTGCCAGCAGTTTACCCAAACGAGTAGCTTTCTTT
CDR3 protein: CASSLPKRVAFF

D gene: TRBD1
J gene: TRBJ1-4
V gene: TRBV7-8
clone size: -
CDR3 DNA: TGTGCCAGCAGCTCAAGGCCAGAGGGGGCGATTGAAAAACTGTTTTTT
CDR3 protein: CASSSRPEGAIEKLFF

D gene: -
J gene: TRBJ1-1
V gene: TRBV7-2
clone size: many
CDR3 DNA: TGTGCCAGCAGCCAATTCACAGGGATGAACACTGAAGCTTTCTTT
CDR3 protein: CASSQFTGMNTEAFF

D gene: TRBD1
J gene: TRBJ2-3
V gene: TRBV7-2
clone size: many
CDR3 DNA: TGTGCCAGCAGCTTGGAGGGACAGGGCACAGATACGCAGTATTTT
CDR3 protein: CASSLEGQGTDTQYF

D gene: -
J gene: TRBJ1-1
V gene: TRBV7-8
clone size: many
CDR3 DNA: TGTGCCAGCAGCTTGTCCCTTACAGGGTTGGTCGGCACTGAAGCTTTCTTT
CDR3 protein: CASSLSLTGLVGTEAFF

D gene: -
J gene: TRBJ1-2
V gene: TRBV19
clone size: few
CDR3 DNA: TGTGCCAGTAGTAACTCCCCGACGGAAGGCTACACCTTC
CDR3 protein: CASSNSPTEGYTF

D gene: TRBD1
J gene: TRBJ1-2
V gene: TRBV29-1
clone size: -
CDR3 DNA: TGCAGCGCTCACCCCCGGGACAGATCGGGTCACTACACCTTC
CDR3 protein: CSAHPRDRSGHYTF

D gene: -
J gene: TRBJ1-6
V gene: TRBV7-6
clone size: -
CDR3 DNA: TGTGCCAGCAGCTTAGGCTATGGATCACCCCTCCACTTT
CDR3 protein: CASSLGYGSPLHF

D gene: -
J gene: TRBJ2-7
V gene: TRBV7-8
clone size: few
CDR3 DNA: TGTGCCAGCAGCTGGGACGGTTACGAGCAGTACTTC
CDR3 protein: CASSWDGYEQYF

D gene: -
J gene: TRBJ1-1
V gene: TRBV4-1
clone size: few
CDR3 DNA: TGCGCCAGCAGCCAAGCGTGGCAGCCGAACACTGAAGCTTTCTTT
CDR3 protein: CASSQAWQPNTEAFF

D gene: TRBD1
J gene: TRBJ2-2
V gene: TRBV2
clone size: -
CDR3 DNA: TGTGCCAGCACTCTGGGACAGGGGAACACCGGGGAGCTGTTTTTT
CDR3 protein: CASTLGQGNTGELFF

D gene: -
J gene: TRBJ1-5
V gene: TRBV5-6
clone size: -
CDR3 DNA: TGTGCCAGCAGCAGGGACGTAGACAATCAGCCCCAGCATTTT
CDR3 protein: CASSRDVDNQPQHF

D gene: TRBD1
J gene: TRBJ2-4
V gene: TRBV7-9
clone size: -
CDR3 DNA: TGTGCCAGCAGCACGGACAGGGCGAGTGCCAAAAACATTCAGTACTTC
CDR3 protein: CASSTDRASAKNIQYF

D gene: -
J gene: TRBJ1-2
V gene: TRBV6-2/TRBV6-3
clone size: -
CDR3 DNA: TGTGCCAGCAGCCACGGGTCCTCCTTTAACTATGGCTACACCTTC
CDR3 protein: CASSHGSSFNYGYTF

D gene: -
J gene: TRBJ2-3
V gene: TRBV7-2
clone size: many
CDR3 DNA: TGTGCCAGCAGCCCGACGAAGGGGACGGATACGCAGTATTTT
CDR3 protein: CASSPTKGTDTQYF

D gene: TRBD1
J gene: TRBJ1-6
V gene: TRBV19
clone size: few
CDR3 DNA: TGTGCCAGTAGTACCCCCGGGACAGGGGGATCACCCCTCCACTTT
CDR3 protein: CASSTPGTGGSPLHF

D gene: TRBD2
J gene: TRBJ2-2
V gene: TRBV12-3/TRBV12-4
clone size: -
CDR3 DNA: TGTGCCAGCAGTTTGGGGACTAGCGGGAGAAGGAGCACCGGGGAGCTGTTTTTT
CDR3 protein: CASSLGTSGRRSTGELFF

D gene: TRBD2
J gene: TRBJ2-1
V gene: TRBV7-9
clone size: -
CDR3 DNA: TGTGCCAGCAGCATCGGGACTAGCGTCGACAATGAGCAGTTCTTC
CDR3 protein: CASSIGTSVDNEQFF

D gene: -
J gene: TRBJ1-1
V gene: TRBV20-1
clone size: -
CDR3 DNA: TGCAGTCGTCTCAGAAACACTGAAGCTTTCTTT
CDR3 protein: CSRLRNTEAFF

D gene: TRBD1
J gene: TRBJ2-7
V gene: TRBV11-1
clone size: few
CDR3 DNA: TGTGCCAGCAGCCTGACAGGGGAGCAGTACTTC
CDR3 protein: CASSLTGEQYF

D gene: -
J gene: TRBJ1-1
V gene: TRBV7-3
clone size: many
CDR3 DNA: TGTGCCAGCAGCTTACTTGGGGCTGGCACTGAAGCTTTCTTT
CDR3 protein: CASSLLGAGTEAFF

D gene: -
J gene: TRBJ1-1
V gene: TRBV15
clone size: few
CDR3 DNA: TGTGCCACCAGCAGAGTTGTTTACGAACACACTGAAGCTTTCTTT
CDR3 protein: CATSRVVYEHTEAFF

D gene: -
J gene: TRBJ2-4
V gene: TRBV11-2
clone size: -
CDR3 DNA: TGTGCCAGCAGCTTTAATGTCCCCCCGAACATTCAGTACTTC
CDR3 protein: CASSFNVPPNIQYF

D gene: -
J gene: TRBJ2-2
V gene: TRBV7-4
clone size: -
CDR3 DNA: TGTGCCAGCAGCAAGACTAGGAGTGACAGGGAGCTGTTTTTT
CDR3 protein: CASSKTRSDRELFF

D gene: TRBD2
J gene: TRBJ2-1
V gene: TRBV4-1
clone size: -
CDR3 DNA: TGTGCCAGCAGCCGGGAGGACGGGCGGAACAATGAGCAGTTCTTC
CDR3 protein: CASSREDGRNNEQFF

D gene: -
J gene: TRBJ1-6
V gene: TRBV30
clone size: -
CDR3 DNA: TGTGCCTGGAGTCCACAGGGTTCACCCCTCCACTTT
CDR3 protein: CAWSPQGSPLHF

D gene: -
J gene: TRBJ1-3
V gene: TRBV29-1
clone size: -
CDR3 DNA: TGCAGCGTTCGGGGGGCTGACACCATATATTTT
CDR3 protein: CSVRGADTIYF

D gene: TRBD1
J gene: TRBJ2-5
V gene: TRBV7-3
clone size: few
CDR3 DNA: TGTGCCAGCAGCTTAACCCCGCGGGGACAGGGGCTGGTGACCCAGTACTTC
CDR3 protein: CASSLTPRGQGLVTQYF

D gene: -
J gene: TRBJ1-3
V gene: TRBV28
clone size: -
CDR3 DNA: TGTGCCAGCAGTTTAAAGGAAAGGGGTCTTGGAAACACCATATATTTT
CDR3 protein: CASSLKERGLGNTIYF

D gene: -
J gene: TRBJ2-1
V gene: TRBV6-2/TRBV6-3
clone size: -
CDR3 DNA: TGTGCCAGCAGTTACTACATCCTGCAGTTCTTC
CDR3 protein: CASSYYILQFF

D gene: -
J gene: TRBJ2-1
V gene: TRBV19
clone size: once
CDR3 DNA: TGTGCCAGTAGTATTCTCCCATACAATGAGCAGTTCTTC
CDR3 protein: CASSILPYNEQFF

D gene: TRBD2
J gene: TRBJ2-7
V gene: TRBV5-1
clone size: -
CDR3 DNA: TGCGCCAGCAGCGGCGGACTAGCGGGAGACTCCTACGAGCAGTACTTC
CDR3 protein: CASSGGLAGDSYEQYF

D gene: TRBD2
J gene: TRBJ2-7
V gene: TRBV5-8
clone size: few
CDR3 DNA: TGTGCCAGCAGTTACCGGGACTACTCCTACGAGCAGTACTTC
CDR3 protein: CASSYRDYSYEQYF

D gene: -
J gene: TRBJ2-1
V gene: TRBV6-1
clone size: -
CDR3 DNA: TGTGCCAGAAGCAAGGATTTCTTCGAGGAGCAGTTCTTC
CDR3 protein: CARSKDFFEEQFF

D gene: -
J gene: TRBJ1-1
V gene: TRBV2
clone size: -
CDR3 DNA: TGTGCCAGCAGTGTTGGCCCCCGGGAGAACACTGAAGCTTTCTTT
CDR3 protein: CASSVGPRENTEAFF

D gene: -
J gene: TRBJ2-5
V gene: TRBV7-2
clone size: many
CDR3 DNA: TGTGCCAGCAGCTATACCCCATGGGAGACCCAGTACTTC
CDR3 protein: CASSYTPWETQYF

D gene: -
J gene: TRBJ1-4
V gene: TRBV4-1
clone size: -
CDR3 DNA: TGCGCCAGCAGCCAAGATATGGCAGGGGCAACTGAAAAACTGTTTTTT
CDR3 protein: CASSQDMAGATEKLFF

D gene: -
J gene: TRBJ2-5
V gene: TRBV5-6
clone size: -
CDR3 DNA: TGTGCCAGCAGCCGACGACGGATCCAAGAGACCCAGTACTTC
CDR3 protein: CASSRRRIQETQYF

D gene: -
J gene: TRBJ2-1
V gene: TRBV7-9
clone size: -
CDR3 DNA: TGTGCCAGCAGCTTAGATACCCGATTTTGGCGAGTCGATGAGCAGTTCTTC
CDR3 protein: CASSLDTRFWRVDEQFF

D gene: -
J gene: TRBJ2-1
V gene: TRBV24-1
clone size: -
CDR3 DNA: TGTGCCACCAGTGATGGACGCCATTACAATGAGCAGTTCTTC
CDR3 protein: CATSDGRHYNEQFF

D gene: TRBD1
J gene: TRBJ1-2
V gene: TRBV7-2
clone size: -
CDR3 DNA: TGTGCCAGCAGCTCGCTATCCGGGACAGCGGGCTATGGCTACACCTTC
CDR3 protein: CASSSLSGTAGYGYTF